This T cell receptor beta chain was documented in a study of cytomegalovirus exposure and HLA in healthy donors. Germline lookup yields CDR1 MGHDK and CDR2 SYGVNS. Trimming removed 3 bases from V and 3 bases from J; junction bases left unmatched: 7. The CDR3 has 15 amino acids. The PCR was carried out with 60 Vbeta primers and 13 Jbeta primers. Profiling relied on immunoSEQ multiplex PCR, and the TCRdb table lists in-frame clones only, not all of them. The data contain 150,000 to 200,000 clones, approximately 85% of them singletons. This clone occurred once. The clonotype comes from a woman aged 45-65 years in good health and CMV-seronegative. Sequencing was performed on PBMCs. The chain combines TRBV25-1 with TRBJ1-2; 7 bases align to TRBD1. The CDR3 nucleotides are TGTGCCAGCAGTGACCCACAGGGGTTCGACTATGGCTACACCTTC. This sequence encodes CASSDPQGFDYGYTF.